A single sample gave rise to the 28 T cell receptor beta chains below, sequenced in a study of blood T cell repertoires in COVID-19 (dated by TCRdb to the early 2020s). Libraries came from the immunoSEQ multiplex PCR assay. TCRdb's version of the immuneACCESS table is confined to in-frame rearrangements and falls short of the full clone set. An unresolved V gene accounts for under half of the shortfall where checked; the remainder is of unknown origin. The sample table records 300,000 to 350,000 clones; around 91% of these occur just once. Of the sample, 4% to 5.5% falls within the top ten clones. Specimen: PBMCs or T cells enriched from blood (not recorded which). These TCRs come from a woman between 18 and 30 years old with acute COVID-19.

The chain couples TRBV28 to TRBJ1-6; no firm D call. Trimming shortened V by 3 bases and J by 9 bases, and 12 bases separated the two germline ends. CDR3 size: 14 residues. Germline loops: CDR1 MDHEN, CDR2 SYDVKM. This CDR3 is CASSFEGVGSPLHF. CDR3 bases: TGTGCCAGCAGTTTCGAGGGTGTGGGTTCACCCCTCCACTTT.

This clone was seen only a few times. The gene calls are TRBV28 and TRBJ1-5, with no clear D. The length of the CDR3 is 15 residues. Germline CDR1 and CDR2: MDHEN and SYDVKM. Trimming cost V 2 bases and J 2 bases, with 10 bases left between them. The CDR3 DNA is TGTGCCAGCAGTTTAATCGTAGCCGGCAATCAGCCCCAGCATTTT. As protein: CASSLIVAGNQPQHF.

The chain joins TRBV4-2 to TRBJ2-3; 11 nucleotides align to TRBD2. Germline loops: CDR1 LGHNA, CDR2 YNFKEQ. J lost 0 bases, V lost 4 bases, and 9 bases had no gene match. The CDR3 covers 18 residues. The CDR3 is CASSRVTSGGFSTDTQYF. CDR3 nucleotide sequence: TGTGCCAGCAGCCGGGTTACTAGCGGGGGTTTTAGCACAGATACGCAGTATTTT.

V usage is TRBV5-1 and J usage is TRBJ1-4; 10 bases are shared with TRBD1. Trimming at V came to 0 bases and at J to 7 bases, leaving 3 bases not matched to a gene. Germline V gives CDR1 SGHRS, CDR2 YFSETQ. The length of the CDR3 is 15 residues. CDR3 nucleotides: TGCGCCAGCAGCTTGGGGGGACAGGGGAGTGAAAAACTGTTTTTT. Amino acid sequence: CASSLGGQGSEKLFF.

This clone was recorded only once. The gene calls are TRBV7-6 and TRBJ2-2; TRBD1 matches at 7 bases. V trimming: 4 bases; J trimming: 3 bases; junction bases outside the gene matches: 8. CDR3 length: 16 amino acids. Looked up from germline, CDR1 is SGHVS and CDR2 is FNYEAQ. The CDR3 here is CASSSPPQGYTGELFF. The CDR3 bases are TGTGCCAGCAGCTCTCCCCCACAGGGGTACACCGGGGAGCTGTTTTTT.

This CDR3 is CASNPGGGNQPQHF. The CDR3 DNA reads as TGTGCCAGCAATCCAGGGGGCGGCAATCAGCCCCAGCATTTT. The chain combines TRBV28 with TRBJ1-5, with 8 positions matching TRBD1. V was clipped by 7 bases and J by 2 bases; unmatched bases: 4. The CDR3 runs 14 residues. Per germline, CDR1 MDHEN and CDR2 SYDVKM.

This chain connects TRBV6-5 to TRBJ1-5; 7 nucleotides line up with TRBD1. Germline CDR1 is MNHEY and CDR2 is SVGAGI. This CDR3 has 14 amino acids. V dropped 4 bases and J dropped 4; count of bases not matched to a gene: 4. In DNA, the CDR3 is TGTGCCAGCAGTTGGCAGGGGGAAAATCAGCCCCAGCATTTT. Amino acid sequence: CASSWQGENQPQHF.

The V gene is TRBV19, the J gene TRBJ1-6; no definite D call. Trimming left V 2 bases short and J 10 bases short, with 15 bases between. Germline assignment: CDR1 LNHDA and CDR2 SQIVND (reference sequence). This CDR3 has 15 amino acids. CDR3 amino acids: CASSIKQEVGSPLHF. In DNA form, the CDR3 reads TGTGCCAGTAGTATAAAGCAGGAGGTTGGGTCACCCCTCCACTTT.

This chain connects TRBV6-6 to TRBJ1-4; 8 bases are a match to TRBD1. There are 14 residues in the CDR3. Trimming at V came to 4 bases and at J to 6 bases, leaving 4 bases not matched to a gene. Germline V gene data show CDR1 as MNHNY and CDR2 as SVGAGI (reference sequence). The CDR3 region has the DNA TGTGCCAGCAGTTTACAGGGACAGGATGAAAAACTGTTTTTT. It translates to CASSLQGQDEKLFF.

Only one count was recorded for this clone. CDR3 protein: CASSLPLGPGWTEAFF. The CDR3 DNA is TGTGCCAGCAGCTTACCCTTGGGGCCCGGCTGGACTGAAGCTTTCTTT. The J gene is TRBJ1-1, the V gene TRBV11-2; possibly TRBD1 for D (5 bases). Trimming pared 2 bases from V and 5 bases from J, leaving 18 bases between. The CDR3 is 16 amino acids. CDR1 is SGHAT, CDR2 FQNNGV, per germline.

The chain recombines TRBV5-4 with TRBJ1-2; D unclear. The CDR3 contains 12 residues. CDR1 and CDR2 (germline): SGHNT, YYREEE (reference sequence). V was cut by 2 bases and J by 3 bases, with 5 bases left in between. The CDR3 DNA reads TGTGCCAGCAGCTTCCCGGACTATGGCTACACCTTC. Translation gives CASSFPDYGYTF.

The CDR3 loop is CASSLRTGGTDTQYF. The CDR3 nucleotides are TGTGCCAGCAGCTTAAGGACAGGGGGCACAGATACGCAGTATTTT. V and J are TRBV7-6 and TRBJ2-3; 9 bases line up with TRBD1. V lost 2 bases and J lost 1; bases outside the gene matches: 1. Germline assignment: CDR1 SGHVS and CDR2 FNYEAQ. This CDR3 spans 15 amino acids.

This sequence joins TRBV18 and TRBJ2-1, with D possibly being TRBD1 (6 bases). The CDR3 is 14 amino acids. Germline V lookup: CDR1 KGHSH, CDR2 LQKENI. The germline V and J ends were trimmed by 5 bases and 1 base, with 9 bases remaining between them. The CDR3 spells CASSEDRSYNEQFF. CDR3 coding DNA: TGTGCCAGCTCAGAGGACAGATCCTACAATGAGCAGTTCTTC.

A single count supports this clone. V usage is TRBV5-5 and J usage is TRBJ2-2, with 9 bases that match TRBD1. V lost 5 bases to trimming and J lost 4 bases; unmatched junction nucleotides: 9. From germline, CDR1 is SGHKS and CDR2 YYEKEE (reference sequence). The CDR3 runs 16 residues. CDR3 sequence: CASRTPGTGSTGELFF. CDR3 DNA sequence: TGTGCCAGCAGAACCCCCGGGACAGGGTCCACCGGGGAGCTGTTTTTT.

The chain uses TRBV6-5 and TRBJ1-6, with 10 bases fitting TRBD1. Germline V gene data show CDR1 as MNHEY and CDR2 as SVGAGI. The CDR3 contains 14 residues. J was trimmed by 7 bases and V by 6 bases; bases with no gene match: 3. CDR3 region: CASRLGQGNSPLHF. In DNA form, the CDR3 reads TGTGCCAGCAGACTGGGACAGGGGAATTCACCCCTCCACTTT.

The CDR3, as DNA: TGTGCCAGCAGCGACAGGGCTCTGATAGGCACCATATATTTT. It is translated as CASSDRALIGTIYF. This chain uses TRBV2 with TRBJ1-3; 7 nucleotides align to TRBD1. J lost 9 bases, V lost 6 bases, and 11 bases had no gene match. Germline CDR1 SNHLY, CDR2 FYNNEI. The CDR3 spans 14 residues.

The rearrangement joins TRBV2 to TRBJ1-6; a weak D match, TRBD1 (6 bases). The germline V and J ends were trimmed by 6 bases and 10 bases, with 19 bases remaining between them. Germline V gene data show CDR1 as SNHLY and CDR2 as FYNNEI. CDR3 length: 15 amino acids. The CDR3 here is CASSPPDRRNSPLHF. The CDR3 nucleotides are TGTGCCAGCAGCCCACCCGACAGGCGGAACTCACCCCTCCACTTT.

The chain employs TRBV6-5 and TRBJ2-7; D not resolved. Trimming removed 1 base at V and 4 bases at J, with 17 bases between. Per the germline V gene, CDR1 is MNHEY and CDR2 is SVGAGI. The CDR3 covers 16 residues. CDR3 bases: TGTGCCAGCAGTTACTTCCCGAGCGAAGCCAATTACGAGCAGTACTTC. Its protein product is CASSYFPSEANYEQYF.

The chain employs TRBV29-1 and TRBJ2-6, with 10 bases aligning to TRBD1. J lost 0 bases, V lost 5 bases, and 16 bases had no gene match. Germline assignment: CDR1 SQVTM and CDR2 ANQGSEA. This CDR3 has 20 amino acids. Here the CDR3 reads CSVPTGQGTTSISGANVLTF. CDR3 nucleotide sequence: TGCAGCGTTCCGACGGGACAGGGGACAACTAGCATCTCTGGGGCCAACGTCCTGACTTTC.

The rearrangement joins TRBV28 to TRBJ1-2; D is unclear. Germline lookup yields CDR1 MDHEN and CDR2 SYDVKM. The CDR3 has 15 amino acids. Between the trimmed V and J ends, which lost 6 bases and 4 bases, there was a span of 18 bases. The CDR3 sequence is CASRLEAVPLYGYTF. Written as DNA, the CDR3 is TGTGCCAGCAGATTAGAGGCTGTGCCCCTCTATGGCTACACCTTC.

The rearrangement links TRBV24-1 to TRBJ1-5, with no clear D. Germline values: CDR1 KGHDR, CDR2 SFDVKD. This CDR3 contains 14 residues. Trimming removed 0 bases at V and 2 bases at J, with 4 bases between. CDR3 coding DNA: TGTGCCACCAGTGATTTGCCGGGCAATCAGCCCCAGCATTTT. This gives the protein CATSDLPGNQPQHF.

V is TRBV21-1 and J is TRBJ2-6; TRBD1 was called by the table and not checked on the DNA. TRBV21-1 represents a pseudogene. The CDR3 is 16 residues long. The CDR3 bases are TGTGCCAGTCATCGACAGGCGTGGGGTGGGGCCAACGTCCTGACTTTC. It yields the protein CASHRQAWGGANVLTF.

This clone occurred once. The chain recombines TRBV18 with TRBJ2-1, with D possibly matching TRBD2 (5 bases). The CDR3 runs 15 residues. V lost 6 bases and J 3 bases, leaving 15 bases between the germline ends. Germline V gene sequence: CDR1 KGHSH, CDR2 LQKENI. The CDR3 sequence is CASSPTTRGYNEQFF. Here the CDR3 DNA reads TGTGCCAGCTCCCCGACTACGCGAGGCTACAATGAGCAGTTCTTC.

The chain joins TRBV15 to TRBJ2-2, with D perhaps TRBD1 (6 bases). CDR1 and CDR2 (germline): LNHNV, YYDKDF (reference sequence). The CDR3 length is 15 residues. Trimming took off 2 bases at V and 6 bases at J, with 13 bases between the two ends. In DNA, the CDR3 is TGTGCCACCAGCAGACCAGGGGTTTTGGCCGGGGAGCTGTTTTTT. Translated: CATSRPGVLAGELFF. Together with reference TRBV15 and TRBJ2-2, the CDR3 gives the full variable domain: DAMVIQNPRYQVTQFGKPVTLSCSQTLNHNVMYWYQQKSSQAPKLLFHYYDKDFNNEADTPDNFQSRRPNTSFCFLDIRSPGLGDTAMYLCATSRPGVLAGELFFGEGSRLTVL.

The chain carries TRBV5-1 and TRBJ2-7; 13 bases align to TRBD2. The CDR3 length is 16 residues. With 4 bases clipped from V and 2 bases from J, the junction kept 6 bases outside the gene matches. The V gene's germline CDR1 is SGHRS and CDR2 YFSETQ. CDR3 nucleotides: TGCGCCAGCAGCCCCGGACTAGCGGGAGTCCCCTACGAGCAGTACTTC. Encoded protein: CASSPGLAGVPYEQYF.

The rearrangement uses TRBV5-1 and TRBJ2-1, with TRBD2 as a possible D gene (6 bases). The CDR3 is made up of 18 amino acids. V lost 1 base and J lost 8, with 25 bases in between. CDR1 and CDR2 from the germline V gene are SGHRS and YFSETQ. The DNA of the CDR3 is TGCGCCAGCAGCTTGTCTACTGCCTCGGACCTCGGAGGGCATGAGCAGTTCTTC. This codes for CASSLSTASDLGGHEQFF.

The rearrangement links TRBV19 to TRBJ1-6; tentatively, D is TRBD1 (5 bases). This CDR3 region has 15 residues. Germline CDR1 is LNHDA and CDR2 is SQIVND (reference sequence). The V end lost 2 bases, the J end lost 10 bases, and 15 bases lay between the germline ends. CDR3 in DNA: TGTGCCAGTAGTATATCGGGCCTTGGGGCATCACCCCTCCACTTT. It specifies CASSISGLGASPLHF.

The gene calls are TRBV19 and TRBJ1-5, with TRBD1 as a possible D gene (5 bases). Germline V gene lookup returns CDR1 LNHDA and CDR2 SQIVND (reference sequence). CDR3 length equals 15 residues. Trimming pared 1 base from V and 5 bases from J, leaving 12 bases between. The DNA for the CDR3 is TGTGCCAGTAGTATAGGGGGCATAGAGGATCAGCCCCAGCATTTT. This codes for CASSIGGIEDQPQHF.